This section outlines one T cell receptor (beta chain) sequence together with its context. This sample was taken from a study of blood T cell repertoires in COVID-19. In germline, CDR1 is SNHLY, CDR2 FYNNEI. This CDR3 has 12 residues. The V end was cut by 2 bases, the J end by 13 bases, with 14 bases between. The repertoire was sequenced with immunoSEQ multiplex PCR; TCRdb's copy has only in-frame clones and lacks some. The sample has over 250,000 clones, around nine tenths seen once. The source is a woman between 18 and 29 years old who had recovered from COVID-19. The material sequenced was PBMCs or T cells enriched from blood (not recorded which). V gene TRBV2 combines with J gene TRBJ1-2; D uncertain. The CDR3 protein is CASSELENVGTF. The CDR3 bases are TGTGCCAGCAGTGAATTGGAGAACGTGGGCACCTTC. The full variable domain, rest sourced from reference TRBV2 and TRBJ1-2, is EPEVTQTPSHQVTQMGQEVILRCVPISNHLYFYWYRQILGQKVEFLVSFYNNEISEKSEIFDDQFSVERPDGSNFTLKIRSTKLEDSAMYFCASSELENVGTFGSGTRLTVV.